The sample holds a few counts of the clone carrying this TCR beta chain. Its antigen is unidentified. The data stem from a study of cytomegalovirus exposure and HLA in healthy donors. Overall study results and limits: Later genetic work tied a missense DCLRE1C variant to beta-chain V and J trimming. More clonal expansion characterized HLA-associated TCR beta chains than equally common others in a later analysis.

Unrecorded immune exposure was likely among donors, who were nominally healthy when sampled. Amplification used 60 Vbeta primers and 13 Jbeta primers. Profiling relied on immunoSEQ multiplex PCR, and the TCRdb table lists in-frame clones only, not all of them. The repertoire holds approximately 150,000 clones, 65% to 70% seen once, with less than 11% in the top ten. CDR1 and CDR2 from the germline V gene are MNHEY and SVGAGI. The CDR3 has 14 residues. V shed 5 bases, J shed 11 bases, and the junction held 11 bases outside the gene matches. The sequence was collected from a man aged 25-40 years in good health and CMV-seropositive. This chain joins TRBV6-5 and TRBJ1-1, with TRBD1 matching 10 bases. The sequenced sample was PBMCs. The CDR3 nucleotides are TGTGCCAGCAGTGAAGAGGTGACAGGGGGCGTCGCTTTCTTT. Translating gives CASSEEVTGGVAFF.